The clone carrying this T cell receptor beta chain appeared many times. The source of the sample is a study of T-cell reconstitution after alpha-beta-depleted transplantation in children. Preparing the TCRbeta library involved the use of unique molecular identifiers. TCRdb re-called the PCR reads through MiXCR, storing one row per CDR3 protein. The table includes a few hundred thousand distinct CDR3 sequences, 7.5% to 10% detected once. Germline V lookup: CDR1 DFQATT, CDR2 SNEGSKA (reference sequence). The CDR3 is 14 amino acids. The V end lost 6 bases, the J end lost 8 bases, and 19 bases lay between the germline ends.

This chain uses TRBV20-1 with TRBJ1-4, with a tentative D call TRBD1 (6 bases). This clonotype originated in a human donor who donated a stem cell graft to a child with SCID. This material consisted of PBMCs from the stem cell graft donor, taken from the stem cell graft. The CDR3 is CSAQNRVGGEKLFF. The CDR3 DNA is TGCAGTGCACAGAACAGGGTAGGAGGAGAAAAACTGTTTTTT.